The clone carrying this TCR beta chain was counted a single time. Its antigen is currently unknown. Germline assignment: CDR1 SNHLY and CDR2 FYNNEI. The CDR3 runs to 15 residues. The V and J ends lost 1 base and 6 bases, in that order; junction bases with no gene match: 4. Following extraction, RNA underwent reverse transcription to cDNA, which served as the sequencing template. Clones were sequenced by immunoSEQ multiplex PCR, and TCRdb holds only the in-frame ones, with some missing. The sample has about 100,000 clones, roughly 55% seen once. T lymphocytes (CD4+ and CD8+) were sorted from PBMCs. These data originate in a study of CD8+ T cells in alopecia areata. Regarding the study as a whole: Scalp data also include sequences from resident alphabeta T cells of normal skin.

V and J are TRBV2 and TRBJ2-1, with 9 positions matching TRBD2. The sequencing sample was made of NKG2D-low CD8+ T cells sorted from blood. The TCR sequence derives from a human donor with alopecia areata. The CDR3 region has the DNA TGTGCCAGCAGTGAAGGGACTAGCGCCTTCAATGAGCAGTTCTTC. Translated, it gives CASSEGTSAFNEQFF.